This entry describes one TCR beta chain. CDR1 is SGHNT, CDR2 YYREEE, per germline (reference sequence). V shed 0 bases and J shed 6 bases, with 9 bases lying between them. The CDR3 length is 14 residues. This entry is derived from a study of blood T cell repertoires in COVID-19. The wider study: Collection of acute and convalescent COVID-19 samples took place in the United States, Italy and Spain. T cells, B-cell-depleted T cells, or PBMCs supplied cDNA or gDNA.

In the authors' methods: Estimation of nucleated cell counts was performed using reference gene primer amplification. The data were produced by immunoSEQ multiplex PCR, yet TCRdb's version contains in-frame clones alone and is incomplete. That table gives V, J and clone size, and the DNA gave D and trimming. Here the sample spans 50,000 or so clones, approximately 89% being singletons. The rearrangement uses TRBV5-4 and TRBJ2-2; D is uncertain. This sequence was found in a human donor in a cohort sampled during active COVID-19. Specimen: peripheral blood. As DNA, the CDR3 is TGTGCCAGCAGCTTGGCCTTGGCTCCCGGGGAGCTGTTTTTT. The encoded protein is CASSLALAPGELFF.